The rows below give T cell receptor beta chains drawn from one sample of a study of immune evolution from preneoplasia to lung adenocarcinoma. The data were produced by immunoSEQ multiplex PCR, yet TCRdb's version contains in-frame clones alone and is incomplete. The repertoire has some 10,000 clones, roughly 88% of them found once; the top ten carry more than 3%. The sample taken for sequencing was FFPE invasive lung adenocarcinoma tissue. All receptors come from a person aged 65-85 years with invasive lung adenocarcinoma. Each CDR3 is given with its conserved first and last residue. The order of the fields is clone size, J gene, D gene, V gene, CDR3 protein, CDR3 DNA. The D gene is left open where the match is weak. The size entry is marked missing in some rows and otherwise reads once, few, many or a size class.

NA,TRBJ2-3,NA,TRBV28,CASSLWRVRTDTQYF,TGTGCCAGCAGTCTCTGGCGGGTGCGCACAGATACGCAGTATTTT
NA,TRBJ1-4,TRBD1,TRBV29-1,CSVRPGTGDEKLFF,TGCAGCGTTCGACCCGGGACAGGGGATGAAAAACTGTTTTTT
NA,TRBJ2-3,NA,TRBV10-3,CAISESWWGTTDTQYF,TGTGCCATCAGTGAGTCGTGGTGGGGAACCACAGATACGCAGTATTTT
NA,TRBJ2-6,NA,TRBV7-9,CASTSHGGPGANVLTF,TGTGCCAGCACTTCCCACGGGGGGCCCGGGGCCAACGTCCTGACTTTC
once,TRBJ1-1,TRBD1,TRBV27,CASSPIDRDFTEAFF,TGTGCCAGCAGTCCAATAGACAGGGATTTCACTGAAGCTTTCTTT
NA,TRBJ1-1,NA,TRBV7-3,CASSLLDGTEAFF,TGTGCCAGCAGCTTACTCGATGGAACTGAAGCTTTCTTT
NA,TRBJ1-1,TRBD1,TRBV28,CASSNRGGMNTEAFF,TGTGCCAGCAGTAACCGAGGGGGCATGAACACTGAAGCTTTCTTT
once,TRBJ2-7,NA,TRBV29-1,CSVELRFHEQYF,TGCAGCGTTGAGTTGAGGTTCCACGAGCAGTACTTC
once,TRBJ1-5,NA,TRBV30,CAWSEGYGNQPQHF,TGTGCCTGGAGTGAGGGCTACGGGAATCAGCCCCAGCATTTT
NA,TRBJ1-1,NA,TRBV18,CASSPSGQNTEAFF,TGTGCCAGCTCACCTTCCGGACAGAACACTGAAGCTTTCTTT
NA,TRBJ1-2,NA,TRBV4-1,CASSQSGVTYGYTF,TGCGCCAGCAGCCAATCCGGGGTAACTTATGGCTACACCTTC
once,TRBJ2-1,NA,TRBV29-1,CSVITGTSPNEQFF,TGCAGCGTTATAACAGGTACCTCACCCAATGAGCAGTTCTTC
NA,TRBJ1-1,NA,TRBV28,CASSAAFEAFF,TGTGCCAGCAGCGCAGCATTTGAAGCTTTCTTT
NA,TRBJ1-1,NA,TRBV9,CASSPEWGTEAFF,TGTGCCAGCAGCCCCGAGTGGGGTACTGAAGCTTTCTTT
once,TRBJ1-1,NA,TRBV2,CASSDGRLNTEAFF,TGTGCCAGCAGTGATGGTCGGTTGAACACTGAAGCTTTCTTT
NA,TRBJ2-2,NA,TRBV29-1,CSVNRGGTGELFF,TGCAGCGTTAACAGGGGAGGCACCGGGGAGCTGTTTTTT
NA,TRBJ2-3,TRBD2,TRBV6-1,CASSEGLAGDADTQYF,TGTGCCAGCAGTGAAGGTCTAGCGGGAGATGCCGATACGCAGTATTTT
NA,TRBJ2-7,TRBD2,TRBV7-2,CASSARGGLEQYF,TGTGCCAGCAGCGCGCGGGGGGGTCTAGAGCAGTACTTC
few,TRBJ2-2,NA,TRBV6-5,CASSKPIRGELFF,TGTGCCAGCAGCAAACCCATAAGGGGGGAGCTGTTTTTT
NA,TRBJ2-3,TRBD2,TRBV10-3,CAISETRGGLGDTQYF,TGTGCCATCAGTGAGACCCGGGGGGGCCTGGGGGATACGCAGTATTTT
NA,TRBJ2-1,NA,TRBV2,CASSRDWEDEQFF,TGTGCCAGCAGCCGGGACTGGGAGGATGAGCAGTTCTTC
NA,TRBJ2-7,NA,TRBV2,CASSDRGFEAYEQYF,TGTGCCAGCAGTGACAGGGGTTTTGAAGCCTACGAGCAGTACTTC
NA,TRBJ2-7,NA,TRBV5-6,CASSPWGNYEQYF,TGTGCCAGCAGCCCATGGGGGAACTACGAGCAGTACTTC
few,TRBJ2-1,TRBD2,TRBV2,CASSERAGGLSSYNEQFF,TGTGCCAGCAGTGAAAGAGCGGGGGGTCTTAGCTCCTACAATGAGCAGTTCTTC
once,TRBJ2-5,TRBD2,TRBV30,CALTTSGVQETQYF,TGTGCCCTTACAACTAGCGGGGTTCAAGAGACCCAGTACTTC
few,TRBJ2-7,TRBD1,TRBV5-8,CASSLVTGTAISYEQYF,TGTGCCAGCAGCTTGGTGACTGGGACAGCAATCTCCTACGAGCAGTACTTC
NA,TRBJ1-5,NA,TRBV27,CASRPLTLGYQPQHF,TGTGCCAGCAGACCCCTGACGTTAGGGTATCAGCCCCAGCATTTT
NA,TRBJ1-2,NA,TRBV7-9,CASSSSSGVGYTF,TGTGCCAGCAGCTCCTCGAGCGGAGTCGGCTACACCTTC
NA,TRBJ2-1,NA,TRBV5-4,CASSSLGEYNEQFF,TGTGCCAGCAGCTCGCTCGGGGAGTACAATGAGCAGTTCTTC
NA,TRBJ1-4,NA,TRBV30,CAWRGQTYEKLFF,TGTGCCTGGAGGGGGCAGACTTATGAAAAACTGTTTTTT
NA,TRBJ2-7,TRBD1,TRBV27,CASSSPHGTGEREQYF,TGTGCCAGCAGTTCCCCCCACGGGACAGGGGAGAGAGAGCAGTACTTC
NA,TRBJ1-1,TRBD1,TRBV7-9,CASSSPRDRIMNTEAFF,TGTGCCAGCAGTTCACCCCGGGACAGGATCATGAACACTGAAGCTTTCTTT
NA,TRBJ2-2,TRBD2,TRBV27,CASSLAGGTNTGELFF,TGTGCCAGCAGTTTAGCGGGGGGTACGAACACCGGGGAGCTGTTTTTT
NA,TRBJ2-5,TRBD1,TRBV5-6,CASSPGTVQETQYF,TGTGCCAGCAGCCCAGGGACAGTCCAAGAGACCCAGTACTTC
NA,TRBJ2-5,NA,TRBV9,CASSATDSSIRAEETQYF,TGTGCCAGCAGCGCCACGGACAGCTCGATTCGGGCCGAAGAGACCCAGTACTTC
NA,TRBJ2-1,NA,TRBV6-1,CASSPDYNEQFF,TGTGCCAGCAGTCCAGACTACAATGAGCAGTTCTTC
NA,TRBJ2-6,TRBD1,TRBV5-6,CASSLQGATGANVLTF,TGTGCCAGCAGCTTACAGGGGGCAACGGGGGCCAACGTCCTGACTTTC
NA,TRBJ1-2,TRBD1,TRBV5-6,CASSWGQGGYGYTF,TGTGCCAGCAGCTGGGGACAGGGTGGCTATGGCTACACCTTC
NA,TRBJ1-1,NA,TRBV5-8,CASSLFGGGITEAFF,TGTGCCAGCAGCTTGTTTGGGGGCGGCATCACTGAAGCTTTCTTT
NA,TRBJ2-4,TRBD1,TRBV7-9,CASSARQGENIQYF,TGTGCCAGCAGCGCGCGACAGGGCGAAAACATTCAGTACTTC
NA,TRBJ1-1,TRBD1,TRBV7-3,CASSMDRATEAFF,TGTGCCAGCAGTATGGACAGGGCCACTGAAGCTTTCTTT
NA,TRBJ2-3,TRBD1,TRBV7-9,CASTWDSKADTQYF,TGTGCCAGCACCTGGGACAGCAAAGCAGATACGCAGTATTTT
NA,TRBJ2-3,TRBD1,TRBV5-1,CASSSGTAPDTQYF,TGCGCCAGCAGCTCCGGGACAGCACCAGATACGCAGTATTTT
NA,TRBJ2-2,NA,TRBV21-1,CASSKRHVGQGTNTGELFF,NA
NA,TRBJ1-1,TRBD1,TRBV19,CASSPGTGMGDTEAFF,TGTGCCAGTAGTCCTGGGACAGGGATGGGGGACACTGAAGCTTTCTTT
once,TRBJ2-3,TRBD1,TRBV5-5,CASSFWDSSIDTQYF,TGTGCCAGCAGCTTCTGGGACAGCTCTATTGATACGCAGTATTTT
NA,TRBJ2-7,TRBD1,TRBV13,CASSLEWRTGLHEQYF,TGTGCCAGCAGCTTAGAGTGGCGGACAGGGCTCCACGAGCAGTACTTC